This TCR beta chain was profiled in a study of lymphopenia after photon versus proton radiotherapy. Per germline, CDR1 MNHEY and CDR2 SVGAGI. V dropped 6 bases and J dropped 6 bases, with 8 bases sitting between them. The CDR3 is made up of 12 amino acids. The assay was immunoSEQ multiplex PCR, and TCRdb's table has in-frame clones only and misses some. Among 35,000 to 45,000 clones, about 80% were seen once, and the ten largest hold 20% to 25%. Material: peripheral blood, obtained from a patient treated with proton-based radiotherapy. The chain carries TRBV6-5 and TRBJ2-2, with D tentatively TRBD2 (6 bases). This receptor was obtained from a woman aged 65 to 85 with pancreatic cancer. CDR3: CASRREAGELFF. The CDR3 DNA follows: TGTGCCAGCAGGAGGGAGGCCGGGGAGCTGTTTTTT.